A single sample gave rise to the 14 T cell receptor beta chains below, sequenced in a study of OX40 agonist ivuxolimab in advanced cancers. Libraries were prepared by immunoSEQ multiplex PCR; TCRdb keeps only in-frame clonotypes and omits some of them. The profile shows tens of thousands of clones, about 80% of them singletons. This material consisted of CD4+ or CD8+ T cells sorted from blood, taken in a trial of the OX40 agonist ivuxolimab. Receptors originate from an adult with an advanced solid tumor such as melanoma, head and neck, liver or kidney cancer.

V usage is TRBV7-7 and J usage is TRBJ1-1, with D perhaps TRBD1 (5 bases). The CDR3 runs 13 residues. Trimming took off 4 bases at V and 0 bases at J, with 6 bases between the two ends. Per germline, CDR1 SSHAT and CDR2 FNYEAQ (reference sequence). Here the CDR3 reads CASSSQVNTEAFF. Written as DNA, the CDR3 is TGTGCCAGCAGCTCACAGGTGAACACTGAAGCTTTCTTT.

This clone came up a few times. The chain employs TRBV7-6 and TRBJ1-1, with a tentative D call TRBD1 (6 bases). V was pared by 5 bases and J by 1 base, with 11 bases between. The CDR3 has 14 residues. From germline, CDR1 is SGHVS and CDR2 FNYEAQ. The CDR3 coding sequence is TGTGCCAGCAGCCCACGAGGGGGGAACACTGAAGCTTTCTTT. Residues: CASSPRGGNTEAFF. Variable domain in full (rest from reference TRBV7-6 and TRBJ1-1): GAGVSQSPRYKVTKRGQDVALRCDPISGHVSLYWYRQALGQGPEFLTYFNYEAQQDKSGLPNDRFSAERPEGSISTLTIQRTEQRDSAMYRCASSPRGGNTEAFFGQGTRLTVV.

J is TRBJ1-5 and V is TRBV7-2; 7 bases fit TRBD1. The ends lost 3 bases at V and 2 bases at J; junction bases unmatched: 4. This CDR3 is 15 amino acids long. Germline V gives CDR1 SGHTA, CDR2 FQGNSA. The CDR3: CASSFMTGRNQPQHF. The DNA for the CDR3 is TGTGCCAGCAGCTTCATGACAGGGCGCAATCAGCCCCAGCATTTT.

In its sample, this clone was seen a few times. The V and J genes are TRBV30 and TRBJ1-1; TRBD1 aligns across 8 bases. Trimming removed 2 bases from V and 2 bases from J; junction bases left unmatched: 1. The CDR3 is 13 amino acids. From germline, CDR1 is GTSNPN and CDR2 SVGIG (reference sequence). CDR3 coding DNA: TGTGCCTGGAGTACAGGGGGTAACACTGAAGCTTTCTTT. Translating it yields CAWSTGGNTEAFF.

The rearrangement joins TRBV27 to TRBJ2-5; the match to TRBD1 covers 9 bases. This CDR3 is built from 14 residues. Germline CDR1 and CDR2: MNHEY and SMNVEV (reference sequence). V gave up 3 bases and J gave up 5 bases; unmatched junction bases: 4. CDR3 coding DNA: TGTGCCAGCAGTTTCGACAGGGGGGTCGAGACCCAGTACTTC. Translated: CASSFDRGVETQYF.

This clone was picked up a small number of times. The genes are TRBV11-2 and TRBJ1-5; D may be TRBD1 (6 bases). Trimming took off 1 base at V and 3 bases at J, with 7 bases between the two ends. The germline CDR1 and CDR2 sequences are SGHAT and FQNNGV. The CDR3 is made up of 14 amino acids. CDR3: CASSLAGVNQPQHF. The CDR3 DNA reads TGTGCCAGCAGCTTAGCAGGGGTCAATCAGCCCCAGCATTTT.

The chain combines TRBV14 with TRBJ2-3; TRBD2 aligns across 14 bases. V was clipped by 1 base and J by 2 bases; unmatched bases: 11. The CDR3 totals 20 residues. Looked up from germline, CDR1 is SGHDN and CDR2 is FVKESK. The CDR3: CASSQGRGLAGARATDTQYF. The CDR3 coding sequence is TGTGCCAGCAGCCAAGGAAGGGGACTAGCGGGAGCTCGGGCCACAGATACGCAGTATTTT.

The chain carries TRBV6-5 and TRBJ1-5; 7 nucleotides agree with TRBD1. V shed 6 bases, J shed 2 bases, and the junction held 7 bases outside the gene matches. The CDR3 sequence is 15 residues long. Germline V CDR1 and CDR2: MNHEY, SVGAGI. CDR3 sequence reads: CASRLSGTGNQPQHF. The CDR3 DNA follows: TGTGCCAGCAGACTTTCCGGGACAGGCAATCAGCCCCAGCATTTT.

The chain's CDR3 is CASSFNPGQGRTEAFF. In DNA, the CDR3 is TGTGCCAGCAGCTTCAACCCGGGACAGGGAAGGACTGAAGCTTTCTTT. This chain joins TRBV7-3 and TRBJ1-1; 9 bases are shared with TRBD1. The CDR3 loop spans 16 amino acids. The germline CDR1 and CDR2 sequences are SGHTA and FQGTGA. V trimming: 3 bases; J trimming: 5 bases; junction bases outside the gene matches: 10.

The chain uses TRBV6-6 and TRBJ1-2; unclear D gene. This CDR3 is built from 12 residues. V was pared by 8 bases and J by 10 bases, with 17 bases between. CDR1 is MNHNY and CDR2 is SVGAGI in the germline V gene (reference sequence). As DNA, the CDR3 is TGTGCCAGCTCCCGAGGATGGAATTACTACACCTTC. It yields the protein CASSRGWNYYTF.

The chain links TRBV7-8 to TRBJ1-1, with TRBD1 as a possible D gene (5 bases). The germline V and J ends were trimmed by 0 bases and 3 bases, with 11 bases remaining between them. The CDR3 loop spans 15 amino acids. Per the germline V gene, CDR1 is SGHVS and CDR2 is FQNEAQ. CDR3 sequence: CASSLAGHEDTEAFF. The CDR3 nucleotides read TGTGCCAGCAGCTTAGCAGGACATGAGGACACTGAAGCTTTCTTT.

The sample holds one count of this clone. This chain uses TRBV6-5 with TRBJ1-1, with a weak D call TRBD1 (5 bases). The length of the CDR3 is 16 residues. V was cut by 4 bases and J by 4 bases, with 19 bases left in between. CDR1 is MNHEY, CDR2 SVGAGI, per germline. CDR3 sequence (DNA): TGTGCCAGCAGTTCCCGGGGGGGACGGGACGGCACTGAAGCTTTCTTT. Protein: CASSSRGGRDGTEAFF.

This clone is a singleton in its sample. The chain couples TRBV5-1 to TRBJ2-7, with D possibly matching TRBD2 (5 bases). This CDR3 is built from 14 residues. The V end lost 5 bases, the J end lost 4 bases, and 16 bases lay between the germline ends. CDR1 is SGHRS and CDR2 is YFSETQ in the germline V gene. The CDR3: CASSRTVVGYEQYF. The DNA of the CDR3 is TGCGCCAGCAGTCGGACTGTGGTTGGATACGAGCAGTACTTC.

This clone occurred a few times. The gene calls are TRBV7-9 and TRBJ1-1; a weak D match, TRBD1 (5 bases). V lost 8 bases, J lost 3 bases, and 25 bases lay in between. Germline V CDR1 and CDR2: SEHNR, FQNEAQ (reference sequence). The CDR3 covers 17 residues. CDR3 sequence reads: CASLTAGAGPVDTEAFF. The CDR3 DNA is TGTGCCAGCCTTACAGCTGGGGCAGGCCCTGTTGACACTGAAGCTTTCTTT.